Below are 22 T cell receptor beta chains sequenced from a single sample in a study of cytomegalovirus exposure and HLA in healthy donors. In the PCR, 60 Vbeta and 13 Jbeta primers were used. Generated by immunoSEQ multiplex PCR, the TCRdb table keeps only in-frame clones and is missing some. This sample has some 77,000 clones, with less than 80% found just once. The sequencing input was PBMCs. The receptors derive from a man aged 25 to 45 in good health and CMV-seronegative.

The J gene is TRBJ1-1, the V gene TRBV4-1; 8 bases fit TRBD1. With 4 bases clipped from V and 3 bases from J, the junction kept 7 bases outside the gene matches. The V gene's germline CDR1 is MGHRA and CDR2 YSYEKL. CDR3 length equals 15 residues. The DNA for the CDR3 is TGCGCCAGCAGCCCTTGGACAGGGCAGGACACTGAAGCTTTCTTT. It yields the protein CASSPWTGQDTEAFF.

The chain couples TRBV7-9 to TRBJ1-4, with unresolved D. The CDR3 sequence is 16 residues long. Germline values: CDR1 SEHNR, CDR2 FQNEAQ (reference sequence). V lost 1 base to trimming and J lost 4 bases, with 13 bases between them. The CDR3 spells CASSLGFGGINEKLFF. CDR3 nucleotides: TGTGCCAGCAGCTTAGGCTTCGGAGGAATTAATGAAAAACTGTTTTTT.

The chain combines TRBV14 with TRBJ2-1; 7 nucleotides match TRBD2. The CDR3 extends over 14 amino acids. Germline values: CDR1 SGHDN, CDR2 FVKESK. After removal of 4 bases from V and 2 bases from J, the junction contained 2 bases not matched to a gene. This CDR3 is CASSPRGAYNEQFF. For the CDR3, the DNA is TGTGCCAGCAGCCCCCGGGGGGCCTACAATGAGCAGTTCTTC.

The chain has TRBV5-6 and TRBJ2-7; D remains unclear. Trimming took off 2 bases at V and 0 bases at J, with 15 bases between the two ends. This CDR3 region has 16 residues. Germline V lookup: CDR1 SGHDT, CDR2 YYEEEE. Written as DNA, the CDR3 is TGTGCCAGCAGCTTCTCTGCCACCGAGTCCTCCTACGAGCAGTACTTC. This sequence encodes CASSFSATESSYEQYF.

The gene calls are TRBV2 and TRBJ1-5; D not resolved. Germline values: CDR1 SNHLY, CDR2 FYNNEI. The V gene lost 3 bases and the J gene lost 6 bases, with 9 bases spanning the gap. The CDR3 is 13 residues long. The CDR3 loop is CASSDVGSQPQHF. The CDR3 coding sequence is TGTGCCAGCAGTGATGTGGGCAGTCAGCCCCAGCATTTT.

V gene TRBV7-9 combines with J gene TRBJ2-5; weak D call: TRBD2 (7 bases). Deletions cut 4 bases from V and 7 bases from J, with 25 bases between. This CDR3 has 17 amino acids. Germline CDR1 and CDR2: SEHNR and FQNEAQ (reference sequence). The CDR3 DNA is TGTGCCAGCAGCTCGCGTTCCGGGGGGCTATGGAGGGGGACCCAGTACTTC. Encoded protein: CASSSRSGGLWRGTQYF. Together with reference TRBV7-9 and TRBJ2-5, the CDR3 gives the full variable domain: DTGVSQNPRHKITKRGQNVTFRCDPISEHNRLYWYRQTLGQGPEFLTYFQNEAQLEKSRLLSDRFSAERPKGSFSTLEIQRTEQGDSAMYLCASSSRSGGLWRGTQYFGPGTRLLVL.

V and J are TRBV6-6 and TRBJ1-5; D uncertain. CDR3 length: 14 residues. The V end lost 0 bases, the J end lost 4 bases, and 7 bases lay between the germline ends. Germline V lookup: CDR1 MNHNY, CDR2 SVGAGI (reference sequence). CDR3 region: CASSYSRQNQPQHF. As DNA, the CDR3 is TGTGCCAGCAGTTACTCGAGGCAGAATCAGCCCCAGCATTTT.

As concerns this clone: A junction end diverges from the germline sequence, so it may reflect a read error. This chain joins TRBV29-1 and TRBJ2-7; D not certain. This CDR3 has 11 amino acids. Per the germline V gene, CDR1 is SQVTM and CDR2 is ANQGSEA. This CDR3 reads CGVASAYEQYF. The CDR3 nucleotides read TGCGGCGTTGCTTCCGCCTACGAGCAGTACTTC.

This clone has just a few counts. V usage is TRBV5-1 and J usage is TRBJ1-1, with D maybe TRBD1 (6 bases). Germline loops: CDR1 SGHRS, CDR2 YFSETQ. This CDR3 region has 15 residues. V lost 0 bases and J 1 base, leaving 10 bases between the germline ends. CDR3 sequence (DNA): TGCGCCAGCAGCTTGGGGGACATCCCGAACACTGAAGCTTTCTTT. Its protein product is CASSLGDIPNTEAFF.

The chain combines TRBV10-3 with TRBJ1-2; D is uncertain. This CDR3 comprises 13 residues. Between the trimmed V and J ends, which lost 6 bases and 0 bases, there was a span of 8 bases. CDR1 and CDR2 from the germline V gene are ENHRY and SYGVKD. The CDR3 spells CAISAQANYGYTF. CDR3 bases: TGTGCCATCAGCGCACAAGCTAACTATGGCTACACCTTC.

This chain joins TRBV7-9 and TRBJ1-2; the D gene is possibly TRBD1 (6 bases). V shed 5 bases and J shed 4 bases, with 11 bases lying between them. The CDR3 runs to 13 residues. Germline V CDR1 and CDR2: SEHNR, FQNEAQ (reference sequence). CDR3 coding DNA: TGTGCCAGCAGCGGCCAGGGGACCTATGGCTACACCTTC. It translates to CASSGQGTYGYTF.

The CDR3 DNA sequence: TGTGCCAGCAGCCTACGGACTAGCGAGCCGTATTTT. Protein product: CASSLRTSEPYF. This sequence joins TRBV11-2 and TRBJ2-3, with TRBD2 identical over 9 bases. V gave up 5 bases and J gave up 14 bases; unmatched junction bases: 8. The CDR3 spans 12 residues. Germline assignment: CDR1 SGHAT and CDR2 FQNNGV.

The rearrangement links TRBV6-5 to TRBJ2-5, with 11 bases that match TRBD2. Germline CDR1 and CDR2: MNHEY and SVGAGI. The ends lost 2 bases at V and 7 bases at J; junction bases unmatched: 3. The CDR3 spans 14 residues. The CDR3 bases are TGTGCCAGCAGTTACCCCGGGACTAGCGGGACCCAGTACTTC. The encoded protein is CASSYPGTSGTQYF.

This chain joins TRBV18 and TRBJ2-1; perhaps TRBD2 as D (5 bases). V dropped 1 base and J dropped 8 bases, with 15 bases sitting between them. Germline CDR1 is KGHSH and CDR2 is LQKENI. CDR3 length: 15 amino acids. CDR3 protein: CASSPLLTPEDEQFF. In DNA, the CDR3 is TGTGCCAGCTCACCACTCCTTACCCCGGAGGATGAGCAGTTCTTC.

The chain combines TRBV4-2 with TRBJ1-3; 10 nucleotides match TRBD1. Trimming took 3 bases from V and 2 from J; bases not matched to a gene: 7. The CDR3 contains 17 residues. The germline gives CDR1 LGHNA, CDR2 YNFKEQ. CDR3 sequence: CASSQSTGTGAGNTIYF. CDR3 DNA sequence: TGTGCCAGCAGCCAGTCGACCGGGACAGGGGCTGGAAACACCATATATTTT.

A few counts support this clone. The V gene is TRBV4-3, the J gene TRBJ2-5; 10 nucleotides match TRBD2. Unmatched junction bases numbered 10, after V lost 6 bases and J lost 3 bases. Germline V gives CDR1 LGHNA, CDR2 YSLEER. The CDR3 is made up of 16 amino acids. CDR3 sequence: CASSGTGTSEKETQYF. CDR3 nucleotide sequence: TGCGCCAGCAGTGGAACCGGGACTAGCGAAAAAGAGACCCAGTACTTC.

V is TRBV7-9 and J is TRBJ2-5; 12 nucleotides align to TRBD1. CDR1 and CDR2 from the germline V gene are SEHNR and FQNEAQ (reference sequence). V gave up 4 bases and J gave up 5 bases; unmatched junction bases: 8. This CDR3 has 16 residues. Here the CDR3 reads CASSSRDRGLEETQYF. The CDR3 coding sequence is TGTGCCAGCAGCTCCCGGGACAGGGGGCTCGAGGAGACCCAGTACTTC.

The CDR3 DNA reads TGTGCCAGTAGCCCCCAAAGGGACTTATATGGCTACACCTTC. It encodes CASSPQRDLYGYTF. J is TRBJ1-2 and V is TRBV19; D might be TRBD1 (5 bases). Deletions cut 6 bases from V and 5 bases from J, with 16 bases between. Germline V CDR1 and CDR2: LNHDA, SQIVND (reference sequence). This CDR3 region has 14 residues.

The J gene is TRBJ2-6, the V gene TRBV7-8; 7 bases fit TRBD1. This CDR3 comprises 17 residues. The J segment lost 0 bases and the V segment lost 5 bases, leaving 7 bases of the junction unmatched. Germline V gene lookup returns CDR1 SGHVS and CDR2 FQNEAQ. CDR3 bases: TGTGCCAGCAGCATCCCACAGGGGCACTCTGGGGCCAACGTCCTGACTTTC. It is translated as CASSIPQGHSGANVLTF.

The chain carries TRBV6-5 and TRBJ2-1, with TRBD2 matching over 10 bases. CDR1 is MNHEY and CDR2 is SVGAGI in the germline V gene. With 5 bases clipped from V and 8 bases from J, the junction kept 6 bases outside the gene matches. CDR3 length: 14 amino acids. The CDR3 DNA reads TGTGCCAGCAGTCTAGCGGGAGCACAGGATGAGCAGTTCTTC. Protein sequence: CASSLAGAQDEQFF.

The CDR3 DNA follows: TGTGCCAGCAGCTTGGCGACTAGTGATAGGGATACGCAGTATTTT. Amino acid sequence: CASSLATSDRDTQYF. The chain links TRBV5-5 to TRBJ2-3, with D perhaps TRBD2 (6 bases). Germline assignment: CDR1 SGHKS and CDR2 YYEKEE (reference sequence). V was trimmed by 0 bases and J by 6 bases, leaving 14 bases between them. CDR3 length: 15 amino acids.

The chain couples TRBV9 to TRBJ2-3; D unclear. The length of the CDR3 is 16 residues. V was pared by 2 bases and J by 5 bases, with 18 bases between. Germline-derived CDR1 and CDR2 are SGDLS and YYNGEE. The CDR3 sequence is CASSVYVVSSGDTQYF. The CDR3 DNA sequence: TGTGCCAGCAGCGTGTATGTAGTATCTTCAGGAGATACGCAGTATTTT.